Described below is a single TCR beta chain sequence and its context. The data were taken from a study of blood T cell repertoires in COVID-19. Only in-frame clones appear in the TCRdb table, and some are missing; sequencing was by immunoSEQ multiplex PCR. The repertoire holds 99,000 or so clones, with approximately 80% as singletons. Trimming removed 8 bases at V and 1 base at J, with 15 bases between. This CDR3 region has 15 residues. Looked up from germline, CDR1 is SNHLY and CDR2 is FYNNEI. The source is a man of 80 years or more with acute or convalescent COVID-19. Material for sequencing was peripheral blood. This sequence joins TRBV2 and TRBJ1-5, with D possibly being TRBD1 (6 bases). This CDR3 is CASRSDSLSNQPQHF. In DNA form, the CDR3 reads TGTGCCAGCCGCTCGGACAGTTTGAGCAATCAGCCCCAGCATTTT.